This T cell receptor (beta chain) was captured by sequencing in a study of blood T cells in healthy people across ages. Overall study results and limits: TCR beta diversity correlated strongly with naive T cell percentage.

The CDR3 consists of 12 residues. Germline values: CDR1 MDHEN, CDR2 SYDVKM. The V and J ends lost 7 bases and 4 bases respectively, with 10 bases between them. Comments on this clonotype: Its cognate antigen is unknown.

Combining a sample-barcoded 5' primer with a J-beta primer mix, a second PCR ran for about 6 to 12 cycles. TCRdb analysed the 5' RACE reads with MiXCR anew, one entry per CDR3 protein. The sample lists approximately 2,000,000 distinct CDR3 sequences, about two fifths occurring once. The sequenced sample consisted of blood. The chain recombines TRBV28 with TRBJ1-1; no clear D. This sequence originates from a human donor in good health. This CDR3 reads CASIVEGTEAFF. CDR3 nucleotide sequence: TGTGCCAGCATCGTGGAGGGCACTGAAGCTTTCTTT.